The following is a TCR beta chain sequence with its context. No antigen is known for it. The data belong to a study of T cell responses to AZD1222 COVID-19 vaccine. Points from the study as a whole: Females made up more of the donors, who were largely white British, and clonal diversity may have come out too low. All repertoire sampling was performed exclusively after the peak T cell response. Just a handful of AZD1222 recipients tested seropositive at baseline.

Clones were read by immunoSEQ multiplex PCR, and TCRdb kept only the in-frame ones, dropping some. Of some 84,000 clones in the sample, approximately 90% were seen once. Per germline, CDR1 SGHTA and CDR2 FQGNSA. Trimming stripped 1 base from V and 4 bases from J, with 7 bases between. There are 13 residues in the CDR3. This receptor was obtained from an adult who received the AZD1222 COVID-19 vaccine. The V and J genes are TRBV7-2 and TRBJ1-2; D is unresolved. Specimen: peripheral blood, collected 28 days after the second AZD1222 dose. The CDR3: CASSLGSGYGYTF. DNA for the CDR3: TGTGCCAGCAGCTTAGGGTCGGGCTATGGCTACACCTTC.